The rows below give T cell receptor beta chains drawn from one sample of a study of control samples from healthy donors and cancer patients. Method: immunoSEQ multiplex PCR; TCRdb's copy keeps in-frame clones and lacks some. This repertoire shows tens of thousands of clones, 80% to 95% found once; its top ten account for around 3.6%. Sequenced material: blood. The receptors shown here come from a woman between 50 and 59 years old in good health. Both conserved end residues are part of each CDR3. D genes are given only for firm matches. The size field is filled for only some rows; it gives once, few, many or a size class.

-	-	12	TRBV27	TRBJ1-5	CASSLPNQPQHF	TGTGCCAGCAGCCTTCCCAATCAGCCCCAGCATTTT
TRBD1	once	14	TRBV28	TRBJ2-2	CASRIRGQTGELFF	TGTGCCAGTCGGATCAGGGGGCAGACCGGGGAGCTGTTTTTT
TRBD1	-	17	TRBV9	TRBJ1-6	CASSGRERGTGGSPLHF	TGTGCCAGCAGCGGAAGAGAAAGAGGGACAGGGGGATCACCCCTCCACTTT
TRBD1	-	15	TRBV7-9	TRBJ1-4	CASSSGTGRNEKLFF	TGTGCCAGCAGCTCCGGGACAGGGAGGAATGAAAAACTGTTTTTT
-	once	12	TRBV29-1	TRBJ2-1	CSVDWRADEQFF	TGCAGCGTTGACTGGAGGGCCGATGAGCAGTTCTTC
-	once	13	TRBV5-6	TRBJ2-7	CASSLGQSYEQYF	TGTGCCAGCAGCCTTGGACAGTCCTACGAGCAGTACTTC
TRBD1	-	17	TRBV5-5	TRBJ2-1	CASSLSLNRGSGYEQFF	TGTGCCAGCAGCTTGTCCCTTAACAGGGGGTCGGGATATGAGCAGTTCTTC
-	-	15	TRBV7-2	TRBJ1-1	CASSVPGRRNTEAFF	TGTGCCAGCAGCGTACCGGGACGGCGGAACACTGAAGCTTTCTTT
-	-	16	TRBV18	TRBJ1-1	CASSPALGTVNTEAFF	TGTGCCAGCTCACCGGCCTTGGGGACGGTGAACACTGAAGCTTTCTTT
-	-	15	TRBV4-1	TRBJ1-3	CASSQDPGIANTIYF	TGCGCCAGCAGCCAAGATCCGGGGATTGCAAACACCATATATTTT
TRBD1	-	15	TRBV27	TRBJ1-2	CASSLLGQGAMGYTF	TGTGCCAGCAGTTTACTAGGACAGGGGGCGATGGGCTACACCTTC
TRBD1	-	15	TRBV27	TRBJ1-2	CASSSPGQGGYGYTF	TGTGCCAGCAGTTCACCGGGACAGGGGGGCTATGGCTACACCTTC
-	-	14	TRBV7-2	TRBJ2-2	CASSLYLGTGELFF	TGTGCCAGCAGCTTATATCTGGGCACCGGGGAGCTGTTTTTT
TRBD1	-	16	TRBV14	TRBJ1-6	CASSQFRDRGNSPLHF	TGTGCCAGCAGCCAATTCCGGGACAGGGGTAATTCACCCCTCCACTTT
-	-	14	TRBV5-5	TRBJ1-3	CASQTGDTGNTIYF	TGTGCCTCCCAGACGGGGGATACTGGAAACACCATATATTTT
-	-	17	TRBV5-5	TRBJ1-3	CASSLALSKVSGNTIYF	TGTGCCAGCAGCTTGGCCTTGAGCAAGGTCTCTGGAAACACCATATATTTT
-	-	13	TRBV5-1	TRBJ1-4	CASSPDRSEKLFF	TGCGCCAGCAGTCCCGATCGGTCGGAAAAACTGTTTTTT
-	-	15	TRBV10-3	TRBJ2-1	CAIISSRGNGNEQFF	TGTGCCATCATTTCGTCGAGGGGGAATGGCAATGAGCAGTTCTTC
-	-	12	TRBV19	TRBJ2-3	CASSPDTDTQYF	TGTGCCAGTAGCCCCGACACAGATACGCAGTATTTT
-	-	14	TRBV18	TRBJ1-4	CASRQTRGPEKLFF	TGTGCCAGCCGACAAACCCGAGGGCCTGAAAAACTGTTTTTT
-	-	15	TRBV5-8	TRBJ2-3	CASSLVLANTDTQYF	TGTGCCAGCAGCTTGGTCCTCGCCAACACAGATACGCAGTATTTT
-	-	11	TRBV6-7	TRBJ1-3	CARKTGNTIYF	TGTGCCAGAAAGACAGGAAACACCATATATTTT
TRBD2	once	14	TRBV6-5	TRBJ2-7	CASSRTSGAYEQYF	TGTGCCAGCAGCCGGACTAGCGGGGCATACGAGCAGTACTTC
TRBD1	-	14	TRBV7-9	TRBJ2-2	CASRQQGSTGELFF	TGTGCCAGCAGGCAACAGGGGAGCACCGGGGAGCTGTTTTTT
TRBD1	-	15	TRBV19	TRBJ1-1	CASSTGQGLNTEAFF	TGTGCCAGTAGTACGGGACAGGGATTGAACACTGAAGCTTTCTTT
-	-	15	TRBV27	TRBJ2-2	CASSVGTARAGELFF	TGTGCCAGCTCCGTGGGGACCGCGAGGGCCGGGGAGCTGTTTTTT
-	-	13	TRBV19	TRBJ1-2	CASSNQDGYGYTF	TGTGCCAGTAGTAATCAGGATGGATATGGCTACACCTTC
TRBD1	-	15	TRBV6-5	TRBJ2-2	CASSSTGGVTGELFF	TGTGCCAGCAGTTCCACAGGGGGCGTCACCGGGGAGCTGTTTTTT
-	-	17	TRBV18	TRBJ1-4	CASSRGTGGGRNEKLFF	TGTGCCAGCTCCCGGGGAACAGGCGGCGGTCGTAACGAAAAACTGTTTTTT
-	-	15	TRBV5-4	TRBJ1-2	CASSLEGTTTYGYTF	TGTGCCAGCAGCTTGGAGGGGACAACCACCTATGGCTACACCTTC
TRBD1	-	16	TRBV11-2	TRBJ1-3	CASSSHRGRKGNTIYF	TGTGCCAGCAGCTCTCACAGGGGGCGGAAAGGAAACACCATATATTTT
-	-	15	TRBV6-2/TRBV6-3	TRBJ2-3	CASSYSDASTDTQYF	TGTGCCAGCAGTTACTCGGATGCGAGCACAGATACGCAGTATTTT
-	-	15	TRBV19	TRBJ2-3	CASGGTGYSTDTQYF	TGTGCCAGTGGAGGTACAGGGTACAGCACAGATACGCAGTATTTT
TRBD1	once	16	TRBV5-1	TRBJ1-1	CASRPGQGMRNTEAFF	TGCGCCAGCAGACCGGGACAGGGGATGAGGAACACTGAAGCTTTCTTT
-	-	15	TRBV6-5	TRBJ2-7	CASSRGLGALYEQYF	TGTGCCAGCAGTCGAGGACTCGGGGCCCTCTACGAGCAGTACTTC
-	-	12	TRBV24-1	TRBJ1-1	CATRTGFGEAFF	TGTGCCACCCGTACAGGGTTTGGAGAAGCTTTCTTT
-	-	15	TRBV7-9	TRBJ2-5	CASSLVGRGVETQYF	TGTGCCAGCAGCTTAGTAGGCAGGGGAGTGGAGACCCAGTACTTC
-	-	13	TRBV18	TRBJ2-3	CASSPNGGDTQYF	TGTGCCAGCTCACCAAATGGGGGGGATACGCAGTATTTT
TRBD2	-	16	TRBV7-3	TRBJ2-1	CASSIGLAGGTNEQFF	TGTGCCAGCAGCATTGGACTAGCGGGGGGGACCAATGAGCAGTTCTTC
-	-	14	TRBV6-2/TRBV6-3	TRBJ2-5	CASSYADFQETQYF	TGTGCCAGCAGTTACGCCGACTTCCAAGAGACCCAGTACTTC
-	once	12	TRBV7-9	TRBJ1-5	CASSLEGQPQHF	TGTGCCAGCAGCTTAGAGGGTCAGCCCCAGCATTTT
TRBD1	-	12	TRBV7-9	TRBJ2-7	CASSRTGYEQYF	TGTGCCAGCAGCCGGACAGGCTACGAGCAGTACTTC
-	-	14	TRBV27	TRBJ1-1	CASSTSGSMNEAFF	TGTGCCAGCAGCACCTCCGGGAGCATGAATGAAGCTTTCTTT
TRBD1	-	13	TRBV27	TRBJ2-7	CASSLTNRGEQYF	TGTGCCAGCAGTCTAACTAACAGGGGCGAGCAGTACTTC
-	-	12	TRBV15	TRBJ1-1	CATSRENTEAFF	TGTGCCACCAGCAGAGAGAACACTGAAGCTTTCTTT
-	once	14	TRBV19	TRBJ1-2	CASSIPGAPYGYTF	TGTGCCAGTAGTATACCAGGGGCCCCCTATGGCTACACCTTC
-	once	13	TRBV6-5	TRBJ2-5	CASRPEPAKTQYF	TGTGCCAGCAGGCCGGAGCCGGCGAAGACCCAGTACTTC
-	-	16	TRBV6-2/TRBV6-3	TRBJ2-3	CASSYRGAPSTDTQYF	TGTGCCAGCAGTTACAGAGGAGCACCTAGCACAGATACGCAGTATTTT
-	-	14	TRBV30	TRBJ1-6	CAWSVRGGNSPLHF	TGTGCCTGGAGTGTACGAGGAGGTAATTCACCCCTCCACTTT
-	-	15	TRBV4-3	TRBJ2-1	CASSQDREPYNEQFF	TGCGCCAGCAGCCAAGATCGGGAACCTTACAATGAGCAGTTCTTC
-	-	13	TRBV7-9	TRBJ1-1	CASSSGRVTEAFF	TGTGCCAGCAGCTCAGGGAGAGTGACCGAAGCTTTCTTT
TRBD2	-	14	TRBV7-2	TRBJ2-2	CASSRGGMPGELFF	TGTGCCAGCAGCCGGGGGGGAATGCCCGGGGAGCTGTTTTTT
-	-	15	TRBV18	TRBJ1-2	CASSPRRGIVQGYTF	TGTGCCAGCTCACCTAGGAGGGGAATTGTTCAAGGCTACACCTTC
-	-	12	TRBV9	TRBJ1-2	CASTGLPYGYTF	TGTGCCAGCACCGGCCTACCCTATGGCTACACCTTC
TRBD1	once	15	TRBV3-1/TRBV3-2	TRBJ1-6	CASSQDGQGDSPLHF	TGTGCCAGCAGCCAAGATGGACAGGGGGATTCACCCCTCCACTTT
-	-	16	TRBV5-4	TRBJ2-1	CASSLSQRAYYNEQFF	TGTGCCAGCAGCTTGTCCCAGCGGGCGTACTACAATGAGCAGTTCTTC
-	-	15	TRBV9	TRBJ1-3	CASSSSPNTGNTIYF	TGTGCCAGCAGCTCATCACCGAATACTGGAAACACCATATATTTT